One and the same sample provided the 26 T cell receptor beta chains below, sequenced in a study of tumor-infiltrating lymphocytes in primary liver carcinoma. Synthesis of TCR beta cDNA was carried out from about 540 ng total RNA with a constant-region primer. Generation of the TCR beta libraries relied on three nested multiplex PCR rounds using slightly modified ARM-PCR. PCR rounds one and two used TRBV1-TRBV30 forward primers with a C-beta reverse primer for approximately 10 cycles each. TCRdb fed the multiplex PCR reads into MiXCR, producing one record per CDR3 protein. The sample holds about 190,000 distinct CDR3 sequences, just under 85% seen once. The tissue used was unsorted bulk material of about 19-33 mg. RNA and DNA were co-extracted from it with the AllPrep DNA/RNA mini kit. The sequenced sample was tumor tissue from primary liver carcinoma. These receptors were collected from a man between 35 and 55 years old with primary liver carcinoma and hepatitis B virus infection.

Points on this clonotype: Possible read error: a much larger clone is one base away. The rearrangement joins TRBV30 to TRBJ1-3; perhaps TRBD1 as D (5 bases). Per the germline V gene, CDR1 is GTSNPN and CDR2 is SVGIG (reference sequence). The CDR3 has 14 residues. The CDR3 sequence is CTWMPGISGNTIYF. CDR3 bases: TGTACCTGGATGCCAGGGATCTCTGGAAACACCATATATTTT.

This chain links TRBV12-3 or TRBV12-4 with TRBJ1-1; 7 bases match TRBD1. Trimming removed 11 bases from V and 1 base from J; junction bases left unmatched: 16. The CDR3 length is 16 residues. The CDR3, as DNA: TGTGCCGGTAGCCCCCATCCTGGGACAGCGAACACTGAAGCTTTCTTT. This gives the protein CAGSPHPGTANTEAFF.

Note on this clonotype: Mismatch with germline at one junction end may stem from a read error. The gene calls are TRBV11-1 and TRBJ2-1; no clear D. The CDR3 loop spans 16 amino acids. Looked up from germline, CDR1 is SGHAT and CDR2 is FQDESV (reference sequence). The CDR3 loop is CASSSSSVISYTEQFF. CDR3 nucleotide sequence: TGTGCCAGTAGCTCCTCCTCTGTCATCTCCTACACTGAGCAGTTCTTC.

This clonotype was found a few times. The CDR3 ends on some other residue instead of the conserved phenylalanine or tryptophan, so this is likely a read error. The chain is built from TRBV29-1 and TRBJ2-7; D unresolved. The CDR3 length is 13 residues. Germline V gives CDR1 SQVTM, CDR2 ANQGSEA. CDR3 in DNA: TGCAGTGTCCGTGCGCCAGCTAATCCCGAGCAGTACTCC. Translation: CSVRAPANPEQYS.

Remarks on this clonotype: A much larger clonotype is one base distant, so this may be a read error. The chain employs TRBV5-1 and TRBJ2-7; TRBD2 matches 8 bases. The CDR3 covers 15 residues. Germline V lookup: CDR1 SGHRS, CDR2 YFSETQ. The CDR3 is CASSAGGFSTYDQYF. The CDR3 bases are TGCGCCAGCAGCGCGGGGGGTTTCTCTACCTACGACCAGTACTTC.

The chain is built from TRBV6-6 and TRBJ2-6; 7 nucleotides match TRBD1. CDR1 is MNHNY, CDR2 SVGAGI, per germline (reference sequence). Trimming cost V 6 bases and J 8 bases; bases outside gene matches: 16. This CDR3 is built from 17 residues. CDR3 nucleotide sequence: TGTGCCAGCAGGCATGGGACAGTAACTCTGCGTACCAACGTCCTGACTTTC. Protein: CASRHGTVTLRTNVLTF.

About this clonotype itself: An end of the junction differs from the germline gene, which may be a read error. The chain is built from TRBV6-6 and TRBJ1-2; no clear D. Germline loops: CDR1 MNHNY, CDR2 SVGAGI (reference sequence). This CDR3 has 15 residues. DNA of the CDR3: TGTGCCAGAAGTTCCCAGTGGACGGAGAAGTATGGCTACACCTTC. Translation gives CARSSQWTEKYGYTF.

Turning to this clonotype: A much larger clonotype is one base distant, so this may be a read error. The chain recombines TRBV28 with TRBJ1-3; TRBD1 matches 7 bases. Germline assignment: CDR1 MDHEN and CDR2 SYDVKM. This CDR3 is 15 amino acids long. The CDR3 here is CASSPSTGSGNTIFF. The CDR3 DNA is TGTGCCAGCAGCCCCTCGACAGGGAGTGGAAACACCATATTTTTT.

Comment on this clonotype: An end of the junction does not agree with germline; a read error may underlie this. The CDR3: CPSTFGQENNEQFF. The CDR3 bases are TGTCCCAGCACTTTCGGACAGGAAAACAATGAGCAGTTCTTC. The genes are TRBV6-1 and TRBJ2-1; the match to TRBD1 covers 7 bases. Germline CDR1 reads MNHNS; CDR2 reads SASEGT. CDR3 length: 14 amino acids.

This clonotype has more than one count but fewer than ten. The CDR3 bases are TGTGCCAACAGCGCCGGGACAGGCCCCTACGAGCAGTACTTC. It specifies CANSAGTGPYEQYF. V usage is TRBV6-1 and J usage is TRBJ2-7, with 8 positions matching TRBD1. Germline CDR1 reads MNHNS; CDR2 reads SASEGT. The CDR3 totals 14 residues. Unmatched junction bases numbered 10, after V lost 10 bases and J lost 2 bases.

A remark on this clonotype: A much larger clonotype is one base distant, so this may be a read error. This CDR3 is CASSGTSGTYEQFF. CDR3 coding DNA: TGTGCCAGCAGCGGGACTAGCGGGACCTATGAGCAGTTCTTC. V and J are TRBV6-4 and TRBJ2-1; 13 nucleotides line up with TRBD2. This CDR3 comprises 14 residues. J was trimmed by 8 bases and V by 6 bases; bases with no gene match: 4. Germline V gives CDR1 MRHNA, CDR2 SNTAGT.

A note on this clonotype: The junction differs from germline at one of its ends, possibly a read error. This rearrangement joins TRBV30 to TRBJ2-7, with D perhaps assigned TRBD1 or TRBD2 (5 bases each). This CDR3 comprises 13 residues. The germline V gene has CDR1 GTSNPN and CDR2 SVGIG (reference sequence). The CDR3 nucleotides read TGTGTCTGGAGCAGGGTAGGGACCAGCGAGCAGTACTTC. Its protein is CVWSRVGTSEQYF.

The chain couples TRBV6-2 or TRBV6-3 to TRBJ1-1, with D possibly matching TRBD1 (6 bases). The length of the CDR3 is 12 residues. Per germline, CDR1 MNHEY and CDR2 SVGEGT. Trimming shortened V by 11 bases and J by 7 bases, and 17 bases separated the two germline ends. The CDR3 DNA is TGTGCCGCCAAGGGGAGGGGGGGTGAAGCTTTCTTT. It translates to CAAKGRGGEAFF.

This clonotype has a single count. At one end, the junction sequence differs from germline, possibly due to a read error. J is TRBJ2-1 and V is TRBV6-1; 9 bases map to TRBD1. CDR1 MNHNS and CDR2 SASEGT come from the germline V gene. The CDR3 contains 17 residues. CDR3 nucleotide sequence: TGTGTCAGCAGCCCCGGGACAGGGTTTTGGGGGAGTGACGAGCAGTTCTTC. This gives the protein CVSSPGTGFWGSDEQFF.

On this clonotype itself: One end of the junction is discordant with germline, which a read error may explain. The genes are TRBV29-1 and TRBJ1-1, with D maybe TRBD1 (5 bases). Germline lookup yields CDR1 SQVTM and CDR2 ANQGSEA. The CDR3 has 15 amino acids. The CDR3 sequence: CSVARGWGMNTGAFF. As DNA, the CDR3 is TGCAGCGTTGCCCGAGGTTGGGGGATGAACACTGGAGCTTTCTTT. The full variable domain, with the rest looked up from reference TRBV29-1 and TRBJ1-1, is SAVISQKPSRDICQRGTSLTIQCQVDSQVTMMFWYRQQPGQSLTLIATANQGSEATYESGFVIDKFPISRPNLTFSTLTVSNMSPEDSSIYLCSVARGWGMNTGAFFGQGTRLTVV.

Worth noting for this clonotype: A read error may produce the germline difference seen at one junction end. J is TRBJ1-1 and V is TRBV7-9, with TRBD1 as a possible D gene (5 bases). The CDR3 runs to 14 residues. The germline V gene has CDR1 SEHNR and CDR2 FQNEAQ (reference sequence). The CDR3 DNA follows: TGTGCCAACAGCTTAGCTGGGGGAAACACTGAAGCTTTCTTT. It translates to CANSLAGGNTEAFF. The full variable domain, rest sourced from reference TRBV7-9 and TRBJ1-1, is DTGVSQNPRHKITKRGQNVTFRCDPISEHNRLYWYRQTLGQGPEFLTYFQNEAQLEKSRLLSDRFSAERPKGSFSTLEIQRTEQGDSAMYLCANSLAGGNTEAFFGQGTRLTVV.

Concerning this clonotype itself: At one of its ends the junction is not consistent with the germline gene, which may arise from a read error. The chain has TRBV4-2 and TRBJ2-3; the match to TRBD2 covers 11 bases. Germline V gene sequence: CDR1 LGHNA, CDR2 YNFKEQ. The CDR3 sequence is 16 residues long. CDR3 DNA sequence: TGTCCCAGCAGCCAAGAACTAGCGGGAGATGTAGATACACAGTATTTT. It encodes CPSSQELAGDVDTQYF.

The gene calls are TRBV5-4 and TRBJ1-2, with no clear D. V was trimmed by 1 base and J by 2 bases, leaving 6 bases between them. CDR3 length: 13 amino acids. Germline V gene sequence: CDR1 SGHNT, CDR2 YYREEE (reference sequence). Here the CDR3 DNA reads TGTGCCAGCAGCTTGCATGGGAACTATGGCTACACCTTC. This translates into CASSLHGNYGYTF. The complete variable domain, with remaining parts taken from reference TRBV5-4 and TRBJ1-2, reads ETGVTQSPTHLIKTRGQQVTLRCSSQSGHNTVSWYQQALGQGPQFIFQYYREEENGRGNFPPRFSGLQFPNYSSELNVNALELDDSALYLCASSLHGNYGYTFGSGTRLTVV.

This chain connects TRBV9 to TRBJ2-1, with D perhaps matching TRBD1 or TRBD2 (6 bases each). The CDR3 is made up of 16 amino acids. Germline loops: CDR1 SGDLS, CDR2 YYNGEE. V shed 5 bases and J shed 7 bases, with 22 bases lying between them. The CDR3 DNA reads as TGTGCCAGCAGTTCCCGGACTATCGGGACAAGAAATGAGCAGTTCTTC. Amino acids: CASSSRTIGTRNEQFF.

Notes on this clonotype: A junction boundary mismatches the germline segment, possibly from a read error. The gene calls are TRBV12-3 or TRBV12-4 and TRBJ2-7; the D is unclear. The CDR3 contains 15 residues. The chain's CDR3 is CAGSLQQASSYEQYF. The CDR3, as DNA: TGTGCCGGCAGTTTACAGCAGGCCAGCTCCTACGAGCAGTACTTC.

V gene TRBV11-3 combines with J gene TRBJ2-7, with D perhaps TRBD2 (5 bases). Germline V gene data show CDR1 as SGHNT and CDR2 as YENEEA. The CDR3 contains 13 residues. Trimming left V 6 bases short and J 5 bases short, with 14 bases between. The CDR3 DNA reads as TGTGCCAGCAGTGTGGGAGAGTCCCACGAGCAGTACTTC. Amino acid sequence: CASSVGESHEQYF.

Of note for this clonotype: At one end, the junction sequence differs from germline, possibly due to a read error. The chain has TRBV6-1 and TRBJ1-5, with 10 bases fitting TRBD1. CDR1 and CDR2 (germline): MNHNS, SASEGT. This CDR3 spans 15 amino acids. Here the CDR3 reads CASSDPGQGSQPRHF. The DNA for the CDR3 is TGTGCCAGCAGTGACCCGGGACAGGGGAGTCAGCCCCGGCATTTT.

With regard to this clonotype: The junction does not match germline at one end; this may be a read error. This chain connects TRBV11-3 to TRBJ2-1; 11 bases are a match to TRBD2. Germline lookup yields CDR1 SGHNT and CDR2 YENEEA. The CDR3 has 17 amino acids. The CDR3 coding sequence is TGTGCCAGCAGCCCTCTGATAACTAGCGGGAGCGGATATGAGCAGTTATTC. It is translated as CASSPLITSGSGYEQLF.

This clonotype was recorded only once. Because it lacks the conserved phenylalanine or tryptophan at the end, this CDR3 is likely a read error. The chain links TRBV4-3 to TRBJ1-5, with D perhaps matching TRBD1 (5 bases). The CDR3 extends over 15 amino acids. The V end was cut by 2 bases, the J end by 3 bases, with 11 bases between. CDR1 LGHNA and CDR2 YSLEER come from the germline V gene. The CDR3 coding sequence is TGCGCCAGCAGCCAAATCTGGGGCCTCAATCAGCCCCAGCATTTA. Its protein is CASSQIWGLNQPQHL.

This clonotype was detected a few times. This may come from a read error, since a much larger clone is one base off. This chain's CDR3 is CTSSQQGGTQYF. The CDR3 bases are TGTACCAGCAGCCAACAGGGGGGGACCCAGTACTTC. J is TRBJ2-5 and V is TRBV5-4; 8 nucleotides line up with TRBD1. Germline V CDR1 and CDR2: SGHNT, YYREEE (reference sequence). CDR3 length equals 12 residues.

V and J are TRBV29-1 and TRBJ2-3, with no clear D. Germline CDR1 SQVTM, CDR2 ANQGSEA. This CDR3 region has 12 residues. V was clipped by 4 bases and J by 2 bases, with 7 bases between them. The CDR3 loop reads CSVGPFTDTQYF. As DNA, the CDR3 is TGCAGCGTTGGCCCTTTCACAGATACGCAGTATTTT.